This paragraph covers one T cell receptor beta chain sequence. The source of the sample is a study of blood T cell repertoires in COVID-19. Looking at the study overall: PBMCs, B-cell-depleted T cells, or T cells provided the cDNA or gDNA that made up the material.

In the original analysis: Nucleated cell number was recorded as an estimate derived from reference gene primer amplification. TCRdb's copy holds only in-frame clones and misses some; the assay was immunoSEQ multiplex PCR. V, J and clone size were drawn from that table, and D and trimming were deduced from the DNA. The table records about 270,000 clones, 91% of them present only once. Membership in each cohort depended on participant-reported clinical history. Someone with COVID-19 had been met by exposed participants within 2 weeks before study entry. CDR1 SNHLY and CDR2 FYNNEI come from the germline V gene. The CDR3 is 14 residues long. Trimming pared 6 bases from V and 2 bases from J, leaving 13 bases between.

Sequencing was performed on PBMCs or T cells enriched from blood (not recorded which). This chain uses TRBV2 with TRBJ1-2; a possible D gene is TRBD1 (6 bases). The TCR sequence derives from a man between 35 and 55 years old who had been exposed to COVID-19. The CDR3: CASSPSQGNYGYTF. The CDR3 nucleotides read TGTGCCAGCAGCCCATCTCAGGGGAACTATGGCTACACCTTC.